This is a list of T cell receptor beta chains from one sample in a study of blood T cell repertoires in COVID-19. The method was immunoSEQ multiplex PCR; TCRdb's version includes in-frame clones alone and lacks a portion of them. Of 95,000 to 120,000 clones listed, approximately 85% are singletons. Sequences were obtained from peripheral blood. All receptors derive from a human donor in a cohort sampled during active COVID-19. Both conserved end residues are part of each CDR3. The D gene is left open where the match is weak. The size entry is marked missing in some rows and otherwise reads once, few, many or a size class.

V	J	size	D	length	CDR3	DNA
TRBV5-4	TRBJ2-3	-	TRBD1	16	CASSLRTGPSTDTQYF	TGTGCCAGCAGCCTCCGGACAGGCCCTAGCACAGATACGCAGTATTTT
TRBV6-6	TRBJ1-1	-	TRBD1	15	CASSSMDRGGTEAFF	TGTGCCAGCAGTTCTATGGACAGGGGAGGGACTGAAGCTTTCTTT
TRBV7-9	TRBJ1-5	-	TRBD1	19	CASSHPSGTGGSGHQPQHF	TGTGCCAGCAGCCATCCCTCCGGGACAGGGGGCAGTGGTCATCAGCCCCAGCATTTT
TRBV4-1	TRBJ1-5	-	TRBD1	20	CASSVGAGTELAPFDQPQHF	TGCGCCAGCAGCGTTGGGGCCGGGACAGAACTCGCTCCCTTCGATCAGCCCCAGCATTTT
TRBV6-5	TRBJ1-5	-	-	14	CASSLMEGSQPQHF	TGTGCCAGCAGCCTAATGGAGGGAAGTCAGCCCCAGCATTTT
TRBV5-6	TRBJ2-4	few	TRBD2	16	CASSLGAGEHKNIQYF	TGTGCCAGCAGCTTGGGGGCGGGGGAACATAAAAACATTCAGTACTTC
TRBV27	TRBJ2-1	-	-	14	CASIAPNTREEQFF	TGTGCCAGCATCGCCCCAAACACCCGGGAGGAGCAGTTCTTC
TRBV7-9	TRBJ2-1	-	-	15	CASSHGAGFYNEQFF	TGTGCCAGCAGCCACGGGGCGGGATTCTACAATGAGCAGTTCTTC
TRBV28	TRBJ2-5	-	TRBD2	16	CASSFGISGPSGTQYF	TGTGCCAGCAGTTTCGGCATTAGCGGGCCCTCGGGGACCCAGTACTTC
TRBV10-2	TRBJ2-1	-	-	13	CASSEAGAVEQFF	TGCGCCAGCAGTGAGGCTGGGGCAGTCGAGCAGTTCTTC
TRBV6-6	TRBJ2-7	-	-	13	CASSYRGLGEQYF	TGTGCCAGCAGTTATCGGGGATTAGGAGAGCAGTACTTC
TRBV5-1	TRBJ2-7	-	-	15	CASSLEGSPTYEQYF	TGCGCCAGCAGCTTGGAGGGGTCCCCTACCTACGAGCAGTACTTC
TRBV7-9	TRBJ2-7	-	TRBD1	14	CASSPDGQGLKQYF	TGTGCCAGCAGCCCAGACGGACAGGGCTTAAAGCAGTACTTC
TRBV6-5	TRBJ1-5	-	-	14	CASIRDMGNQPQHF	TGTGCCAGCATCAGGGACATGGGCAATCAGCCCCAGCATTTT
TRBV2	TRBJ2-7	-	-	17	CASSALQAGRSSYEQYF	TGTGCCAGCAGTGCCTTACAGGCAGGGAGGAGCTCCTACGAGCAGTACTTC
TRBV2	TRBJ2-2	-	TRBD1	15	CASRGDRGFSGELFF	TGTGCCAGCAGGGGGGACAGGGGGTTTTCCGGGGAGCTGTTTTTT
TRBV12-3/TRBV12-4	TRBJ2-7	-	-	13	CASSFGGGSEQYF	TGTGCCAGCAGTTTTGGAGGGGGCAGCGAGCAGTACTTC
TRBV10-3	TRBJ1-5	-	TRBD1	15	CAISDSDRGYQPQHF	TGTGCCATCAGTGATTCGGACAGGGGATATCAGCCCCAGCATTTT
TRBV30	TRBJ2-1	-	-	16	CAWSQGSGFSYNEQFF	TGTGCCTGGAGTCAGGGTAGCGGTTTCTCCTACAATGAGCAGTTCTTC
TRBV29-1	TRBJ1-1	-	-	14	CSVLELAGNTEAFF	TGCAGCGTGCTGGAACTGGCGGGGAACACTGAAGCTTTCTTT
TRBV4-2	TRBJ2-7	-	TRBD2	14	CASSQGGGAGEQYF	TGTGCCAGCAGCCAGGGCGGGGGGGCAGGAGAGCAGTACTTC
TRBV7-2	TRBJ2-7	-	-	11	CASREGHEQYF	TGTGCCAGCAGGGAGGGTCACGAGCAGTACTTC
TRBV6-2/TRBV6-3	TRBJ1-4	-	TRBD1	15	CASSYTGTGDEKLFF	TGTGCCAGCAGTTACACAGGGACAGGGGACGAAAAACTGTTTTTT
TRBV28	TRBJ1-2	-	-	12	CASRQWGGGYTF	TGTGCCAGCAGACAATGGGGGGGCGGCTACACCTTC
TRBV13	TRBJ2-7	-	TRBD2	15	CASSSRGGGAYEQYF	TGTGCCAGCAGCTCACGGGGGGGCGGAGCTTACGAGCAGTACTTC
TRBV18	TRBJ2-7	few	-	14	CASSGEAGPYEQYF	TGTGCCAGCTCGGGGGAGGCAGGGCCCTACGAGCAGTACTTC
TRBV28	TRBJ1-5	once	-	12	CASSVYKQPQHF	TGTGCCAGCAGTGTGTACAAACAGCCCCAGCATTTT
TRBV12-3/TRBV12-4	TRBJ2-7	-	-	13	CASSLVTGYEQYF	TGTGCCAGCAGTTTAGTTACAGGGTACGAGCAGTACTTC
TRBV7-8	TRBJ1-2	-	TRBD1	13	CASSQGTGRGYTF	TGTGCCAGCAGCCAGGGGACAGGACGGGGCTACACCTTC
TRBV10-2	TRBJ2-2	-	TRBD2	14	CASSSREFAGELFF	TGCGCCTCCTCCTCGCGGGAGTTCGCCGGGGAGCTGTTTTTT
TRBV6-5	TRBJ2-7	-	TRBD2	14	CASRGLAGAYEQYF	TGTGCCAGCAGGGGTCTAGCGGGAGCATACGAGCAGTACTTC
TRBV6-6	TRBJ1-1	-	-	15	CASSKQQGWNTEAFF	TGTGCCAGCAGTAAACAACAGGGATGGAACACTGAAGCTTTCTTT
TRBV19	TRBJ2-5	-	-	14	CASSGGTHKETQYF	TGTGCCAGTTCAGGGGGGACACATAAAGAGACCCAGTACTTC
TRBV29-1	TRBJ2-1	-	-	13	CSVPSTPHNEQFF	TGCAGCGTACCTAGTACTCCTCACAATGAGCAGTTCTTC
TRBV23-1	TRBJ1-4	-	-	13	CASTSPANEKLFF	TGCGCCAGCACCTCGCCGGCTAATGAAAAACTGTTTTTT
TRBV7-2	TRBJ2-1	once	TRBD1	15	CASSLAGTGVNEQFF	TGTGCCAGCAGCTTAGCAGGGACAGGGGTCAATGAGCAGTTCTTC
TRBV7-2	TRBJ2-1	-	TRBD2	17	CASSFASGTSGSNEQFF	TGTGCCAGCAGCTTTGCCTCCGGGACTAGCGGGAGTAATGAGCAGTTCTTC
TRBV7-9	TRBJ2-3	-	-	13	CASSWTLTDTQYF	TGTGCCAGCAGCTGGACACTCACAGATACGCAGTATTTT
TRBV19	TRBJ2-5	-	-	12	CASSMVAETQYF	TGTGCCAGTAGTATGGTGGCAGAGACCCAGTACTTC
TRBV4-2	TRBJ2-3	-	-	15	CASSQDLLATDTQYF	TGTGCCAGCAGCCAAGATCTACTAGCAACAGATACGCAGTATTTT
TRBV3-1/TRBV3-2	TRBJ2-3	-	TRBD2	16	CASSSILAGITDTQYF	TGTGCCAGCAGCTCGATCCTAGCGGGGATCACAGATACGCAGTATTTT
TRBV6-5	TRBJ2-5	once	-	15	CASTSEGLQGETQYF	TGTGCCAGCACCTCCGAGGGCTTGCAAGGAGAGACCCAGTACTTC
TRBV28	TRBJ1-5	-	-	15	CASDGGPRSNQPQHF	TGTGCCAGCGACGGGGGGCCACGTAGCAATCAGCCCCAGCATTTT
TRBV11-1	TRBJ2-2	-	TRBD1	16	CASSPNRGLDTGELFF	TGTGCCAGCAGCCCCAACAGGGGGCTGGACACCGGGGAGCTGTTTTTT
TRBV7-9	TRBJ1-2	-	-	14	CASSLGLPYYGYTF	TGTGCCAGCAGCCTAGGACTGCCGTATTATGGCTACACCTTC
TRBV4-1	TRBJ1-1	-	TRBD1	14	CASSHRDRDSEAFF	TGCGCCAGCAGTCACCGGGACAGGGACTCTGAAGCTTTCTTT
TRBV18	TRBJ2-5	-	-	15	CASSPLPGPEGTQYF	TGTGCCAGCTCACCATTACCCGGGCCCGAGGGGACCCAGTACTTC
TRBV28	TRBJ1-1	-	-	19	CASSLGSYTLRFPNTEAFF	TGTGCCAGCAGTTTAGGTTCCTACACACTAAGGTTCCCGAACACTGAAGCTTTCTTT
TRBV6-5	TRBJ1-4	once	TRBD1	15	CASSQWTGYNEKLFF	TGTGCCAGCAGTCAATGGACAGGGTATAATGAAAAACTGTTTTTT
TRBV18	TRBJ1-6	-	TRBD1	14	CASFRGRGESPLHF	TGTGCCAGCTTTCGTGGCAGGGGGGAATCACCCCTCCACTTT
TRBV2	TRBJ2-3	few	TRBD1	15	CASNPTGFSTDTQYF	TGTGCCAGCAATCCGACAGGGTTTAGCACAGATACGCAGTATTTT
TRBV6-5	TRBJ1-2	-	-	15	CAHGDTSLVRNGYTF	TGTGCCCACGGGGACACCTCACTAGTCAGGAATGGCTACACCTTC
TRBV10-3	TRBJ2-7	-	-	14	CAIRGRDGTYEQYF	TGTGCCATCAGAGGGCGGGACGGTACCTACGAGCAGTACTTC
TRBV14	TRBJ2-7	-	-	13	CASSQQQGTEQYF	TGTGCCAGCAGCCAACAACAGGGTACCGAGCAGTACTTC
TRBV5-1	TRBJ2-3	-	TRBD2	14	CASSLDQLADTQYF	TGCGCCAGCAGCTTGGACCAACTAGCGGATACGCAGTATTTT
TRBV6-5	TRBJ2-2	-	-	15	CASKRSGPNTGELFF	TGTGCCAGCAAAAGGAGCGGACCGAACACCGGGGAGCTGTTTTTT
TRBV6-4	TRBJ1-2	few	-	15	CASSDGSLGAGGYTF	TGTGCCAGCAGTGACGGGAGTCTGGGGGCGGGCGGCTACACCTTC